The rows below give T cell receptor beta chains drawn from one sample of a study of cytomegalovirus exposure and HLA in healthy donors. Here immunoSEQ multiplex PCR was the method, and the copy in TCRdb shows in-frame clones only, minus some. Of some 140,000 clones in the sample, approximately 84% were seen once. The sequenced sample was PBMCs. All receptors come from a woman in her 30s in good health and CMV-seronegative. The CDR3 runs from the conserved cysteine through the conserved F or W. Each record gives: V gene, J gene, CDR3 protein.

>TRBV5-6|TRBJ2-7
CASRRTGGYSHEQYF
>TRBV6-5|TRBJ1-2
CASSYSGNYGYTF
>TRBV7-3|TRBJ2-2
CASSRTSDGELFF
>TRBV2|TRBJ1-2
CASSEEGQGVFGYTF
>TRBV19|TRBJ1-3
CASSRTQASGNTIYF
>TRBV9|TRBJ1-2
CASSVRDRERYGYTF
>TRBV4-1|TRBJ1-6
CASSLSDSPLHF
>TRBV2|TRBJ1-2
CASKDQTNNYGYTF
>TRBV2|TRBJ2-7
CASQRALAGYEQYF
>TRBV6-5|TRBJ1-2
CASSYSTGGDGYTF
>TRBV6-5|TRBJ2-7
CAIGSRAYEQYF
>TRBV4-1|TRBJ1-3
CASSPNNRGTSGNTIYF
>TRBV9|TRBJ2-1
CASSVTQGISYNEQFF
>TRBV29-1|TRBJ2-3
CRGPTPSDTQYF
>TRBV2|TRBJ1-6
CASSYRGGVRDSPLHF
>TRBV25-1|TRBJ2-5
CARGPGGRETQYF
>TRBV11-2|TRBJ2-5
CASSRSTSGGFETQYF
>TRBV6-6|TRBJ1-5
CASTTNRGSFSQPQHF
>TRBV13|TRBJ2-7
CASSFQPGQGINEQYF
>TRBV7-8|TRBJ1-6
CASSQSRDYNSPLHF
>TRBV19|TRBJ1-1
CASSFDRYTEAFF
>TRBV7-8|TRBJ2-7
CASSLAYRAEQYF
>TRBV19|TRBJ2-7
CASSIGPTPGYEQYF
>TRBV7-2|TRBJ1-5
CASSLRQTNQPQHF
>TRBV28|TRBJ2-2
CASSFGGGGTGELFF
>TRBV10-3|TRBJ2-1
CAISLAGGPDEQFF
>TRBV30|TRBJ1-1
CAWTTGSNTEAFF
>TRBV11-3|TRBJ2-7
CASSSKKDRGSYEQYF
>TRBV14|TRBJ2-7
CASSRDLTYEQYF
>TRBV2|TRBJ2-7
CASGKGQAF
>TRBV19|TRBJ1-3
CASSIRQRHGGNTIYF
>TRBV20-1|TRBJ2-7
CSATDYEQYF
>TRBV14|TRBJ2-1
CASSGRGRNEQFF
>TRBV30|TRBJ1-1
CACQKAEAFF
>TRBV5-1|TRBJ1-1
CASSAGTGGIPEAFF
>TRBV7-6|TRBJ2-5
CASSPRTDYQETQYF
>TRBV5-4|TRBJ1-2
CASSLPGQGYGYTF
>TRBV7-8|TRBJ1-3
CASSLRDRAGAGNTIYF
>TRBV7-2|TRBJ1-1
CASSLVAGGLDTEAFF
>TRBV18|TRBJ2-7
CASSALQGGGRNEQYF
>TRBV4-3|TRBJ2-1
CASSRRLAGGVDEQFF
>TRBV4-2|TRBJ2-3
CASSQELAVDTQYF